The T cell receptor (beta chain) under discussion was sequenced for a study of naive and memory T cell subsets. General study results and limits: In naive cells, over 85% of TCR sequences were seen only once. Diversity fell and Gini index rose from naive through CM, EM, EMRA.

Losses at the gene ends were 5 bases for V and 4 bases for J; bases not matched to a gene: 3. CDR1 SQVTM and CDR2 ANQGSEA come from the germline V gene. CDR3 length: 12 amino acids. An equimolar mix of two oligonucleotides served as the beta constant-region primer for TRBC1 and TRBC2. In TCRdb, the UMI-ligation and nested PCR reads were re-called with MiXCR into one record per CDR3 protein. Of 77,000 or so distinct CDR3 sequences in the sample, over 10% were seen once. CD4+ T cell IFNgamma after overnight CMV lysate exposure gave donor CMV status. A few counts support this clonotype. Its specificity is unknown.

V is TRBV29-1 and J is TRBJ1-1; TRBD1 agrees at 8 bases. This TCR was sampled from a human donor in good health. The material sequenced was central memory CD4+ T cells from blood. The CDR3 coding sequence is TGCAGCGTTTCGACAGGGGTCACTGAAGCTTTCTTT. This codes for CSVSTGVTEAFF.